This TCR beta chain was sequenced for a study of memory CD4+ T cells and cytomegalovirus serostatus. Using immunoSEQ multiplex PCR, the repertoire was profiled, and TCRdb retains in-frame clones only, with some absent. This sample carries under 75,000 clones, 80% of them seen once, and the ten largest clones take around 0.58%. The CDR3 consists of 14 residues. The V gene end was trimmed by 7 bases and the J gene end by 7 bases; junction bases not matched to a gene: 7. Germline-derived CDR1 and CDR2 are LNHDA and SQIVND (reference sequence). Single viable CD3+CD4+CD8-CD45RO+ cells were sorted as the memory CD4+ T cells.

The chain has TRBV19 and TRBJ2-2, with TRBD1 matching 9 bases. The source is an adult in good health and CMV-seronegative. Some clones in this sample may be carry-over from other donors' samples. Material for sequencing was memory CD4+ T cells from blood. CDR3 sequence reads: CASTRDRDGGELFF. As DNA, the CDR3 is TGTGCCAGTACCCGGGACAGGGACGGCGGGGAGCTGTTTTTT.